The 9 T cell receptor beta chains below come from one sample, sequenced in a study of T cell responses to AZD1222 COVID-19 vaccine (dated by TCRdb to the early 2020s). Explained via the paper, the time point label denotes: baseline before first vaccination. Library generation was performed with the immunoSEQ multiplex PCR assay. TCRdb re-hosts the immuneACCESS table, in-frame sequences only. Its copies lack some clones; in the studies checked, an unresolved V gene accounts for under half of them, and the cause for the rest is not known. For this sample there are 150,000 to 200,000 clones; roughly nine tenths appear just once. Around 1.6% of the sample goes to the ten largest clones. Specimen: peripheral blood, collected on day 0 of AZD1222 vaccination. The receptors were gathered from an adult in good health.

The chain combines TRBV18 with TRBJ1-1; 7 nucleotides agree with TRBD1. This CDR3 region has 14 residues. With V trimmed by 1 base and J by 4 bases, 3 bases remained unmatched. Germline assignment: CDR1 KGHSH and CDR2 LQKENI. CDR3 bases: TGTGCCAGCTCACCACGCCAGGGGGGCACTGAAGCTTTCTTT. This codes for CASSPRQGGTEAFF. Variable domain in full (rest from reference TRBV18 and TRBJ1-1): NAGVMQNPRHLVRRRGQEARLRCSPMKGHSHVYWYRQLPEEGLKFMVYLQKENIIDESGMPKERFSAEFPKEGPSILRIQQVVRGDSAAYFCASSPRQGGTEAFFGQGTRLTVV.

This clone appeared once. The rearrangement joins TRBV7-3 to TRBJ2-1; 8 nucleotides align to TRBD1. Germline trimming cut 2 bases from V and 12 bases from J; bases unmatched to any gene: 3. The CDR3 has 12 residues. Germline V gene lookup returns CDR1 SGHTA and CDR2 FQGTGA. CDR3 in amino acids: CASSLDRGAQFF. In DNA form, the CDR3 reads TGTGCCAGCAGCTTAGACAGGGGAGCGCAGTTCTTC. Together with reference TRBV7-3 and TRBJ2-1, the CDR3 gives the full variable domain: GAGVSQTPSNKVTEKGKYVELRCDPISGHTALYWYRQSLGQGPEFLIYFQGTGAADDSGLPNDRFFAVRPEGSVSTLKIQRTERGDSAVYLCASSLDRGAQFFGPGTRLTVL.

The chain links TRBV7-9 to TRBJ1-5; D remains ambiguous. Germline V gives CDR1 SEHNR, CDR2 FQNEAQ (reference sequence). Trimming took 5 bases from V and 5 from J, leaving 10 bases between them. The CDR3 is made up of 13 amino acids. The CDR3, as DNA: TGTGCCAGCAGCCCCAAGGGTTATCAGCCCCAGCATTTT. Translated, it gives CASSPKGYQPQHF.

The CDR3 DNA sequence: TGTGCCAGCAGCGTAGTGGAGGGTCCGAGCTATGGCTACACCTTC. The encoded protein is CASSVVEGPSYGYTF. This chain uses TRBV9 with TRBJ1-2; D ambiguous. V was clipped by 0 bases and J by 4 bases, with 13 bases between them. CDR3 length: 15 residues. Germline-derived CDR1 and CDR2 are SGDLS and YYNGEE.

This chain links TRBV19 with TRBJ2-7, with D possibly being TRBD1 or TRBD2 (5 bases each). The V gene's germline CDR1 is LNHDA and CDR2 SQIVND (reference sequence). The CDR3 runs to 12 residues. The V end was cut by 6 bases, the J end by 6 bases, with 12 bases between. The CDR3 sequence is CASRGDGREQYF. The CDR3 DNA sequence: TGTGCCAGTAGAGGGGACGGGCGCGAGCAGTACTTC.

The CDR3 protein is CAISESVGTNNEQFF. The CDR3 nucleotides read TGTGCCATCAGTGAATCGGTCGGGACCAACAATGAGCAGTTCTTC. V gene TRBV10-3 combines with J gene TRBJ2-1; the D gene could be TRBD1 or TRBD2 (5 bases each). The length of the CDR3 is 15 residues. Germline CDR1 and CDR2: ENHRY and SYGVKD. The V end lost 3 bases, the J end lost 5 bases, and 14 bases lay between the germline ends.

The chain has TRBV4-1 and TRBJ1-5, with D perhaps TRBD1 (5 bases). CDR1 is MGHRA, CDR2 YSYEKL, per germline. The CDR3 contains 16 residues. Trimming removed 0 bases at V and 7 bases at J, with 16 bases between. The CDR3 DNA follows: TGCGCCAGCAGCCAAGAAACCAGGGTCGGTGTACAGCCCCAGCATTTT. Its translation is CASSQETRVGVQPQHF.

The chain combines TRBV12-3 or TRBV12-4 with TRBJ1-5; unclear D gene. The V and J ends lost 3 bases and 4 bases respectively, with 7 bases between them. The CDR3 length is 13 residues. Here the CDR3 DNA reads TGTGCCAGCAGTTTTGCTCCGAATCAGCCCCAGCATTTT. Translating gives CASSFAPNQPQHF.

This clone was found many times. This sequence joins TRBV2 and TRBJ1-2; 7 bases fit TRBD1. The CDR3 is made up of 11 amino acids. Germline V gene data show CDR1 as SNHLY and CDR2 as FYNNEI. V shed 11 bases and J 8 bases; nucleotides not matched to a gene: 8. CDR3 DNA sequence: TGTGCCCGGCAGGGGGACGGAGGCTACACCTTC. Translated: CARQGDGGYTF.